Presented here are 18 T cell receptor beta chains from one specimen sequenced in a study of T cells in Graves' hyperthyroidism and ophthalmopathy. RNA transcripts were the template for amplifying TCR beta CDR3 regions. RT-PCR in the first round (using the HTBI primer set) targeted the TCR CDR3. TCRdb recomputed calls from the multiplex PCR reads with MiXCR, one row per CDR3 protein. The sample includes 300,000 to 450,000 distinct CDR3 sequences, about 15% seen only once; the top ten take about 10%. Sequencing was done on a sample of blood. Receptor source: a woman aged 60-75 years with Graves' hyperthyroidism.

The rearrangement uses TRBV27 and TRBJ2-5, with TRBD1 identical over 9 bases. Germline V gene data show CDR1 as MNHEY and CDR2 as SMNVEV (reference sequence). This CDR3 is 15 amino acids long. V shed 0 bases, J shed 4 bases, and the junction held 3 bases outside the gene matches. This CDR3 reads CASSLSRDRVETQYF. The CDR3 region has the DNA TGTGCCAGCAGTTTATCGAGGGACAGGGTAGAGACCCAGTACTTC.

Only a few counts were recorded for this clonotype. The genes are TRBV15 and TRBJ2-2, with TRBD2 identical over 8 bases. Looked up from germline, CDR1 is LNHNV and CDR2 is YYDKDF (reference sequence). The V segment lost 1 base and the J segment 0 bases; nucleotides outside the gene matches: 7. This CDR3 is 18 amino acids long. The CDR3: CATSRAKYGRANTGELFF. The CDR3 bases are TGTGCCACCAGCAGAGCAAAGTACGGGAGGGCGAACACCGGGGAGCTGTTTTTT.

At least ten counts were recorded for this clonotype. V is TRBV5-1 and J is TRBJ2-1, with 7 bases aligning to TRBD2. CDR3 length: 13 amino acids. V was pared by 4 bases and J by 7 bases, with 5 bases of the junction left unmatched. CDR1 SGHRS and CDR2 YFSETQ come from the germline V gene. CDR3 sequence reads: CASSPLGGNEQFF. The CDR3 DNA follows: TGCGCCAGCAGCCCCTTGGGGGGGAATGAGCAGTTCTTC.

Of note for this clonotype: Since a much larger clone is just one base distant, this may be a read error. The chain combines TRBV7-8 with TRBJ2-7; D may be TRBD2 (6 bases). This CDR3 has 13 amino acids. V gave up 7 bases and J gave up 1 base, with 11 bases separating them. Germline CDR1 and CDR2: SGHVS and FQNEAQ. CDR3 sequence reads: CASTSGGSYEQYF. Here the CDR3 DNA reads TGTGCCAGCACAAGCGGAGGGTCCTACGAGCAGTACTTC.

This clonotype was observed at least ten times. The chain couples TRBV2 to TRBJ2-7; possibly TRBD1 for D (5 bases). V lost 6 bases to trimming and J lost 2 bases, with 8 bases between them. Germline CDR1 is SNHLY and CDR2 is FYNNEI. The length of the CDR3 is 12 residues. CDR3 nucleotide sequence: TGTGCCAGCAGGGCGACAGCCTACGAGCAGTACTTC. It specifies CASRATAYEQYF.

This clonotype was counted many times. The V gene is TRBV20-1, the J gene TRBJ2-5; TRBD2 might be the D (5 bases). This CDR3 region has 13 residues. Germline-derived CDR1 and CDR2 are DFQATT and SNEGSKA (reference sequence). With 5 bases removed from V and 2 bases from J, the gap between germline ends came to 12 bases. CDR3 sequence: CSADGELQETQYF. The CDR3 DNA reads TGCAGTGCTGACGGGGAGTTGCAAGAGACCCAGTACTTC.

This clonotype was detected ten times or more. The rearrangement uses TRBV5-1 and TRBJ1-2; D may be TRBD1 (5 bases). V lost 3 bases and J lost 2, with 20 bases in between. Germline CDR1 SGHRS, CDR2 YFSETQ. This CDR3 has 17 residues. The CDR3 DNA reads as TGCGCCAGCAGCTCTGGGTCTTTCTGGGACTCAAACTATGGCTACACCTTC. This codes for CASSSGSFWDSNYGYTF.

This clonotype was observed a few times. The chain recombines TRBV20-1 with TRBJ2-2; 7 bases match TRBD2. The CDR3 contains 15 residues. The germline V gene encodes CDR1 DFQATT and CDR2 SNEGSKA (reference sequence). Trimming at V came to 3 bases and at J to 2 bases, leaving 6 bases not matched to a gene. CDR3 residues: CSARKLAKNTGELFF. In nucleotides, the CDR3 is TGCAGTGCTAGGAAACTAGCGAAAAACACCGGGGAGCTGTTTTTT.

In this sample, this clonotype turned up many times. The rearrangement joins TRBV3-1 to TRBJ2-3; 8 nucleotides match TRBD1. Looked up from germline, CDR1 is LGHDT and CDR2 is YNNKEL (reference sequence). The CDR3 loop spans 19 amino acids. Trimming cost V 2 bases and J 0 bases; bases outside gene matches: 13. CDR3 amino acids: CASSQYLPGGGPSTDTQYF. In nucleotides, the CDR3 is TGTGCCAGCAGCCAATACCTCCCAGGGGGCGGCCCAAGCACAGATACGCAGTATTTT.

This rearrangement joins TRBV5-1 to TRBJ2-1; D ambiguous. V gave up 6 bases and J gave up 0 bases, with 10 bases separating them. From germline, CDR1 is SGHRS and CDR2 YFSETQ. The CDR3 contains 14 residues. The CDR3 sequence is CASIQDGSYNEQFF. Here the CDR3 DNA reads TGCGCCAGCATCCAAGACGGCTCCTACAATGAGCAGTTCTTC.

This clonotype came up many times. The CDR3 DNA reads as TGTGCCAGCAGCTTGATGATAGCGGGAACCTACGAGCAGTACTTC. Encoded protein: CASSLMIAGTYEQYF. This chain joins TRBV5-5 and TRBJ2-7; 8 nucleotides agree with TRBD2. The CDR3 has 15 amino acids. Germline CDR1 and CDR2: SGHKS and YYEKEE (reference sequence). J was trimmed by 2 bases and V by 1 base; bases with no gene match: 5.

This clonotype was found many times. The genes are TRBV12-5 and TRBJ1-1; TRBD1 matches 7 bases. CDR1 LGHNT and CDR2 FRNRAP come from the germline V gene. V lost 2 bases, J lost 0 bases, and 6 bases stayed unmatched. The CDR3 runs to 16 residues. The CDR3 here is CASGLFPGTVNTEAFF. The CDR3 coding sequence is TGTGCTAGTGGTTTGTTCCCCGGGACAGTGAACACTGAAGCTTTCTTT.

In this sample, this clonotype turned up many times. The V call is TRBV10-3, the J call TRBJ2-3, with a tentative D call TRBD2 (7 bases). The CDR3 length is 16 residues. Germline assignment: CDR1 ENHRY and CDR2 SYGVKD. The V end lost 2 bases, the J end lost 0 bases, and 12 bases lay between the germline ends. CDR3 coding DNA: TGTGCCATCAGTGAGCCCGGGGGGCCTAGCACAGATACGCAGTATTTT. It is translated as CAISEPGGPSTDTQYF.

This clonotype has ten or more counts. The chain has TRBV3-1 and TRBJ1-5; 9 bases match TRBD1. J lost 5 bases, V lost 4 bases, and 3 bases had no gene match. CDR3 length: 14 residues. Germline CDR1 and CDR2: LGHDT and YNNKEL (reference sequence). Here the CDR3 DNA reads TGTGCCAGCAGCCCGGACAGGGGCTATCAGCCCCAGCATTTT. It is translated as CASSPDRGYQPQHF.

This clonotype was seen many times. This chain links TRBV2 with TRBJ1-2; D uncertain. V was pared by 2 bases and J by 7 bases, with 8 bases between. This CDR3 has 12 residues. CDR1 is SNHLY and CDR2 is FYNNEI in the germline V gene. Here the CDR3 reads CASSELRVGYTF. The CDR3 DNA reads as TGTGCCAGCAGTGAATTGAGGGTTGGCTACACCTTC.

This clonotype was found a few times. This sequence joins TRBV10-3 and TRBJ1-1; TRBD1 matches 7 bases. Trimming at V came to 4 bases and at J to 1 base, leaving 6 bases not matched to a gene. Germline lookup yields CDR1 ENHRY and CDR2 SYGVKD. The CDR3 spans 15 residues. The CDR3 reads CAISVAGTANTEAFF. CDR3 DNA sequence: TGTGCCATCAGTGTGGCCGGGACAGCGAACACTGAAGCTTTCTTT.

This clonotype was counted ten times or more. The V call is TRBV2, the J call TRBJ1-2; D is ambiguous. The CDR3 extends over 12 amino acids. CDR1 and CDR2 from the germline V gene are SNHLY and FYNNEI. V lost 7 bases to trimming and J lost 6 bases, with 12 bases between them. The CDR3 protein is CASTIEGDGYTF. The CDR3 bases are TGTGCCAGCACCATTGAGGGTGATGGCTACACCTTC.

The chain employs TRBV12-3 or TRBV12-4 and TRBJ2-7; 9 nucleotides line up with TRBD2. The J call is doubtful: the DNA matches TRBJ2-1 better. This CDR3 contains 15 residues. As DNA, the CDR3 is TGTGCCAGCAGTCCCGGGACTAGCATGTCCTACGAGCAGTTCTTC. This gives the protein CASSPGTSMSYEQFF.